This T cell receptor beta chain derives from a study of blood T cell repertoires in COVID-19. Germline CDR1 and CDR2: LGHDT and YNNKEL (reference sequence). CDR3 length: 14 amino acids. The junction had 1 base not matched to a gene; V was cut back by 3 bases and J by 0 bases. The assay was immunoSEQ multiplex PCR, and TCRdb's table has in-frame clones only and misses some. Among a few hundred thousand clones listed, 75% to 90% were seen once. Sequenced sample: PBMCs or T cells enriched from blood (not recorded which). This clonotype was obtained from a woman aged 50 to 60 who had recovered from COVID-19. V gene TRBV3-1 (or the pseudogene TRBV3-2) combines with J gene TRBJ1-2; 7 bases align to TRBD1. As DNA, the CDR3 is TGTGCCAGCAGCCAGCAGGGGGCTAACTATGGCTACACCTTC. Translated: CASSQQGANYGYTF.